This TCR beta chain emerged from a study of CD8 T cells in ankylosing spondylitis. The study's findings and limits: Significant enrichment of disease-linked clones was reported in matched ankylosing spondylitis synovial fluid. Some motif variants were previously reported in reactive arthritis synovial fluid and blood.

Between the trimmed V and J ends, which lost 5 bases and 10 bases, there was a span of 15 bases. The CDR3 sequence is 13 residues long. Worth noting for this clonotype: Its antigen is currently unknown.

Quantitative 5'-RACE was performed with molecular barcodes, and it yielded the TCR beta libraries. TCRdb reprocessed the 5' RACE reads with MiXCR, giving one entry per CDR3 protein. The data hold approximately 260,000 distinct CDR3 sequences, with about 20% observed a single time. The TCR was taken from a male donor with ankylosing spondylitis or in good health (not recorded which). The chain has TRBV12-3 or TRBV12-4 and TRBJ2-1; D may correspond to TRBD1 or TRBD2 (5 bases each). Source material: blood, either unsorted or a sorted T cell fraction (not recorded which). This CDR3 reads CASSAGSVWEQFF. In DNA form, the CDR3 reads TGTGCCAGCAGTGCAGGGAGTGTATGGGAGCAGTTCTTC.